The T cell receptor beta chain described here comes from a study of shared clonotypes between healthy human individuals. Study in general: The composition of the donors was two women and a few men aged 18 to 49. Study findings and constraints: Clonotypes shared by all four donors outscored non-shared clonotypes in generation probability. Several donors held 5% to 5.5% of naive CD4 clonotypes in common.

The CDR3 is made up of 17 amino acids. The ends lost 4 bases at V and 3 bases at J; junction bases unmatched: 13. Germline values: CDR1 SGHRS, CDR2 YFSETQ. Note on this clone: Its cognate antigen is unknown.

A deep-level run was used for the assay. The table came from immunoSEQ multiplex PCR; TCRdb's copy has only in-frame clones and leaves some out. The sample lists 2 million to 2.5 million clones; around 90% were seen once. This chain links TRBV5-1 with TRBJ2-7, with 10 nucleotides matching TRBD2. Specimen: naive CD4+ T cells from PBMCs. The subset: CD45RA+ positively selected. The TCR originated in a man between 18 and 35 years old in good health. Some clones in this sample may be carry-over from other donors' samples. In DNA form, the CDR3 reads TGCGCCAGCAGCCCGCCAAAACCTAGCGGGAGCAGCTACGAGCAGTACTTC. This translates into CASSPPKPSGSSYEQYF.